These 14 T cell receptor beta chains were sequenced from one sample in a study of T-cell reconstitution after alpha-beta-depleted transplantation in children. Unique molecular identifiers were incorporated into the prepared TCRbeta library. TCRdb re-derived calls from the PCR reads in MiXCR, one entry per CDR3 protein. The sample has about 610,000 distinct CDR3 sequences; about 11% are singletons. This sample comprised PBMCs from the stem cell graft donor, obtained from the stem cell graft. Every receptor here comes from a human donor who donated a stem cell graft to a child with acute myeloid leukemia.

This clonotype showed up just a few times. This rearrangement joins TRBV28 to TRBJ2-3; 12 nucleotides align to TRBD2. The V and J ends lost 4 bases and 4 bases, in that order; junction bases with no gene match: 6. Germline V gives CDR1 MDHEN, CDR2 SYDVKM. There are 16 residues in the CDR3. The CDR3 loop reads CASSSASGRAADTQYF. CDR3 sequence (DNA): TGTGCCAGCAGTTCTGCTAGCGGGAGGGCCGCAGATACGCAGTATTTT.

This clonotype was detected many times. The gene calls are TRBV29-1 and TRBJ2-4, with no clear D. The V and J ends lost 7 bases and 1 base respectively, with 5 bases between them. CDR1 SQVTM and CDR2 ANQGSEA come from the germline V gene. This CDR3 region has 11 residues. CDR3 DNA: TGCAGCGGGTTGGCCAAAAACATTCAGTACTTC. It is translated as CSGLAKNIQYF.

This clonotype was observed a handful of times. This rearrangement joins TRBV20-1 to TRBJ2-1, with 7 bases fitting TRBD2. Germline lookup yields CDR1 DFQATT and CDR2 SNEGSKA (reference sequence). Trimming took 0 bases from V and 2 from J; bases not matched to a gene: 4. The CDR3 is made up of 15 amino acids. The CDR3 sequence is CSARDRLAAYNEQFF. The CDR3 coding sequence is TGCAGTGCTAGAGATCGTCTAGCGGCCTACAATGAGCAGTTCTTC.

The genes are TRBV5-1 and TRBJ2-7, with D unclear. Per the germline V gene, CDR1 is SGHRS and CDR2 is YFSETQ. Trimming took off 0 bases at V and 3 bases at J, with 10 bases between the two ends. The CDR3 consists of 14 residues. CDR3 in DNA: TGCGCCAGCAGCTTGGGATGGATGAACTACGAGCAGTACTTC. Amino acid sequence: CASSLGWMNYEQYF.

This clonotype was seen many times. This sequence joins TRBV5-1 and TRBJ2-1, with D unclear. Trimming took 0 bases from V and 0 from J, leaving 10 bases between them. Germline V CDR1 and CDR2: SGHRS, YFSETQ. The CDR3 is 16 residues long. The CDR3 protein is CASSLAAQSSYNEQFF. CDR3 DNA: TGCGCCAGCAGCTTGGCTGCTCAAAGCTCCTACAATGAGCAGTTCTTC.

Many counts were recorded for this clonotype. This sequence joins TRBV6-1 and TRBJ2-1, with 9 positions matching TRBD1. This CDR3 contains 13 residues. CDR1 MNHNS and CDR2 SASEGT come from the germline V gene. V shed 6 bases and J 5 bases; nucleotides not matched to a gene: 2. The CDR3 DNA reads as TGTGCCAGCAGAGGGACAGGGCACAATGAGCAGTTCTTC. As protein: CASRGTGHNEQFF.

This clonotype was detected a few times. The chain's CDR3 is CASSYTVGRTSGPETSTDTQYF. The CDR3 coding sequence is TGTGCCAGCAGTTACACTGTCGGCCGCACTAGCGGGCCCGAAACTAGCACAGATACGCAGTATTTT. V usage is TRBV6-2 or TRBV6-3 and J usage is TRBJ2-3; the match to TRBD2 covers 9 bases. V gave up 2 bases and J gave up 0 bases; unmatched junction bases: 21. The CDR3 has 22 residues. Germline CDR1 reads MNHEY; CDR2 reads SVGEGT.

This clonotype was found many times. The chain employs TRBV20-1 and TRBJ1-1; D not resolved. CDR1 DFQATT and CDR2 SNEGSKA come from the germline V gene (reference sequence). This CDR3 contains 13 residues. V lost 0 bases and J 8 bases, leaving 13 bases between the germline ends. The CDR3 nucleotides are TGCAGTGCTAGAGATTCTAGGACGCTAGAAGCTTTCTTT. Its protein product is CSARDSRTLEAFF.

This clonotype appeared many times. The rearrangement links TRBV7-6 to TRBJ2-3, with no clear D. This CDR3 has 14 amino acids. Deletions cut 2 bases from V and 5 bases from J, with 11 bases between. Germline CDR1 SGHVS, CDR2 FNYEAQ. The CDR3 nucleotides read TGTGCCAGCAGCTTATACGTTGCTAAAGATACGCAGTATTTT. As protein: CASSLYVAKDTQYF.

This clonotype has a count of ten or more. CDR3 in amino acids: CASFPDTQYF. CDR3 bases: TGTGCCAGCTTCCCAGATACGCAGTATTTT. J is TRBJ2-3 and V is TRBV28; D gene ambiguous. Trimming removed 8 bases at V and 4 bases at J, with 4 bases between. Germline V CDR1 and CDR2: MDHEN, SYDVKM. The CDR3 has 10 amino acids.

The chain joins TRBV28 to TRBJ2-1, with 13 positions matching TRBD2. The CDR3 consists of 16 residues. In germline, CDR1 is MDHEN, CDR2 SYDVKM. V shed 7 bases, J shed 9 bases, and the junction held 12 bases outside the gene matches. The CDR3 DNA is TGTGCCAGCATCCCTACCGGACTAGCGGGAGACCTTGAGCAGTTCTTC. Protein product: CASIPTGLAGDLEQFF.

This clonotype was observed a handful of times. The chain links TRBV10-3 to TRBJ2-7; no definite D call. The V end was cut by 4 bases, the J end by 5 bases, with 9 bases between. Looked up from germline, CDR1 is ENHRY and CDR2 is SYGVKD. The length of the CDR3 is 12 residues. The CDR3: CAISASGNEQYF. In DNA form, the CDR3 reads TGTGCCATCAGTGCCTCAGGAAACGAGCAGTACTTC.

Many counts were recorded for this clonotype. The J gene is TRBJ2-1, the V gene TRBV15; D ambiguous. The V and J ends lost 0 bases and 7 bases respectively, with 1 base between them. The CDR3 is 11 amino acids. The V gene's germline CDR1 is LNHNV and CDR2 YYDKDF (reference sequence). The CDR3 region is CATSRENEQFF. The CDR3 DNA is TGTGCCACCAGCAGAGAGAATGAGCAGTTCTTC.

This clonotype has a count of ten or more. The chain employs TRBV7-8 and TRBJ2-7, with D perhaps matching TRBD1 or TRBD2 (5 bases each). Germline assignment: CDR1 SGHVS and CDR2 FQNEAQ. The CDR3 sequence is 15 residues long. Trimming removed 1 base at V and 5 bases at J, with 15 bases between. CDR3 sequence: CASSLVRDPTNEQYF. CDR3 DNA sequence: TGTGCCAGCAGCTTAGTCAGGGACCCCACTAACGAGCAGTACTTC.